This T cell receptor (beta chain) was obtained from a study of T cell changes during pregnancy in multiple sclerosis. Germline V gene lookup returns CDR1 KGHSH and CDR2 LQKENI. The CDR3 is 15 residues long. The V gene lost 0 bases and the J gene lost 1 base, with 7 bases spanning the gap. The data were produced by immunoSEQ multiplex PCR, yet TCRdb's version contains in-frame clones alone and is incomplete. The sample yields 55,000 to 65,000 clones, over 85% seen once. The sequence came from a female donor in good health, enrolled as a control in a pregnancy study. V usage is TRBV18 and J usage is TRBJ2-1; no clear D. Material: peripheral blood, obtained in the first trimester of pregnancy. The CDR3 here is CASSPPEFSYNEQFF. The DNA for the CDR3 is TGTGCCAGCTCACCACCGGAGTTTTCCTACAATGAGCAGTTCTTC.